Listed below are T cell receptor beta chains from one sample, sequenced in a study of blood T cell repertoires in COVID-19. Here immunoSEQ multiplex PCR was the method, and the copy in TCRdb shows in-frame clones only, minus some. The sample comprises 160,000 or so clones, about four fifths of which are singletons, and about a sixth rests with the top ten. The sequencing sample was made of PBMCs or T cells enriched from blood (not recorded which). These receptors were obtained from a man in his sixties who had recovered from COVID-19. CDR3s include the opening cysteine and the closing phenylalanine or tryptophan. D genes are given only for firm matches. Where a row states a size, it is once, few, many or the class of an expanded clone; other rows omit it.

TGTGCCAGCAGCTTCCAATCTTTTCAGGGAGGCACTGAAGCTTTCTTT | CASSFQSFQGGTEAFF | TRBJ1-1 | 16 | . | . | TRBV5-6
TGTGCCAGCAGTGCCCTAGAAGGGAGGGCAAATACGCAGTATTTT | CASSALEGRANTQYF | TRBJ2-3 | 15 | many | TRBD2 | TRBV6-6
TGTGCCAGCAGCCCCCGGACAGGGACGGGTGAAAAACTGTTTTTT | CASSPRTGTGEKLFF | TRBJ1-4 | 15 | . | TRBD1 | TRBV14
TGTGCCAGTAGTCCGCTTCCCGGGACAGGGGTGAATCAGCCCCAGCATTTT | CASSPLPGTGVNQPQHF | TRBJ1-5 | 17 | . | TRBD1 | TRBV19
TGCAGCGCCGCGACAGGGGCGTCCTACGAGCAGTACTTC | CSAATGASYEQYF | TRBJ2-7 | 13 | . | TRBD1 | TRBV29-1
TGTGCCAGCACCCTGGGGCCCAGAGAAGCTTTCTTT | CASTLGPREAFF | TRBJ1-1 | 12 | . | . | TRBV28
TGTGCCAGCAGCTTAGGGGGACTAGCGGGGAAGAGGTATTTT | CASSLGGLAGKRYF | TRBJ2-3 | 14 | . | TRBD2 | TRBV7-9
TGTGCCAGCAGCGTAGGTACCCGGGGGGGGCGAACTGAAGCTTTCTTT | CASSVGTRGGRTEAFF | TRBJ1-1 | 16 | . | . | TRBV9
TGTGCCAGCAGTCGGACAGGGGGCCAAGAGACCCAGTACTTC | CASSRTGGQETQYF | TRBJ2-5 | 14 | . | TRBD1 | TRBV28
TGTGCCAGCAGTGGGGGACAGGGGAGCCACGAGCAGTACTTC | CASSGGQGSHEQYF | TRBJ2-7 | 14 | . | TRBD1 | TRBV28
TGCGCCAGCAGTGAGTTGTTACAGGGGGGGGCCGCTTGTAGAAGCAATCAGCCCCAGCATTTT | CASSELLQGGAACRSNQPQHF | TRBJ1-5 | 21 | . | TRBD1 | TRBV10-1
TGCGCCAGCAGCTTGGATTCAGGGGACGGTGATACGCAGTATTTT | CASSLDSGDGDTQYF | TRBJ2-3 | 15 | . | . | TRBV5-1
TGTGCCAGCAGCCAAGGAACCAGAGGACAAACGGGAGATACGCAGTATTTT | CASSQGTRGQTGDTQYF | TRBJ2-3 | 17 | . | . | TRBV3-1/TRBV3-2
TGTGCCAGCAGCCAAAAGCTCGCAGGGAACACTGAAGCTTTCTTT | CASSQKLAGNTEAFF | TRBJ1-1 | 15 | . | . | TRBV4-2
TGCAGTGCTAGTCGTCCGGGCAGGGGGATGGAGACCCAGTACTTC | CSASRPGRGMETQYF | TRBJ2-5 | 15 | . | TRBD1 | TRBV20-1
TGTGCCAGCAGTGTAACTGCTGGACTAGCGGCCGGCAACAATGAGCAGTTCTTC | CASSVTAGLAAGNNEQFF | TRBJ2-1 | 18 | . | TRBD2 | TRBV2
TGCGCCAGCAGCTCATCCCCCCGGACAGGCTCCTACAATGAGCAGTTCTTC | CASSSSPRTGSYNEQFF | TRBJ2-1 | 17 | . | TRBD1 | TRBV4-1
TGCGCCAGCAGCCAAGATCGTGAAAAGGGGCCGCCCCCTCGAGACTATGGCTACACCTTC | CASSQDREKGPPPRDYGYTF | TRBJ1-2 | 20 | . | . | TRBV4-1
TGCGCCAGCAGCCAAATAACAACGGGACATTACACTGAAGCTTTCTTT | CASSQITTGHYTEAFF | TRBJ1-1 | 16 | once | . | TRBV4-1
TGTGCCAGCAGTCGGACAGGGAATAATTCACCCCTCCACTTT | CASSRTGNNSPLHF | TRBJ1-6 | 14 | . | TRBD1 | TRBV11-1
TGTGCCAGCAGCTCGGCGGGGGGAACAGAGACCCAGTACTTC | CASSSAGGTETQYF | TRBJ2-5 | 14 | . | TRBD2 | TRBV7-9
TGTGCCAGTAGTATAGCTAACAGGGAAGAGACCCAGTACTTC | CASSIANREETQYF | TRBJ2-5 | 14 | . | . | TRBV19
TGTGCCATCGGCGCCGGGACTAGCGTAAACAATGAGCAGTTCTTC | CAIGAGTSVNNEQFF | TRBJ2-1 | 15 | . | TRBD2 | TRBV10-3
TGTGCCAGCAGTTTAGGGACAGGGGGCAATTCACCCCTCCACTTT | CASSLGTGGNSPLHF | TRBJ1-6 | 15 | . | TRBD1 | TRBV6-5
TGCGCCAGCAGCCCGCGACAGTCCCTTAACTCTGGAAACACCATATATTTT | CASSPRQSLNSGNTIYF | TRBJ1-3 | 17 | few | . | TRBV5-1
TGTGCCAGCAGTTCCCAAACCCCGAGGACAGGGGGCAGCACAGATACGCAGTATTTT | CASSSQTPRTGGSTDTQYF | TRBJ2-3 | 19 | . | TRBD1 | TRBV28
TGTGCCAGCAGCCTTGACAGAAGAAGAACCGACTGGACCTACGAGCAGTACTTC | CASSLDRRRTDWTYEQYF | TRBJ2-7 | 18 | . | . | TRBV5-6
TGTGCCAGCAGTTACACGGAGAGCACCTACAATGAGCAGTTCTTC | CASSYTESTYNEQFF | TRBJ2-1 | 15 | . | . | TRBV6-5
TGTGCCACCAGGGGAAACAGGGGCGAGCAGTACTTC | CATRGNRGEQYF | TRBJ2-7 | 12 | . | TRBD1 | TRBV24-1
TGCACCAGCAGCCAAGAGGGAGCGGGGACCGGGGAGCTGTTTTTT | CTSSQEGAGTGELFF | TRBJ2-2 | 15 | . | . | TRBV1
TGCGCCAGCAGCCAAGGGGGCAGGGGCGCAGCAGGTCAGCCCCAGCATTTT | CASSQGGRGAAGQPQHF | TRBJ1-5 | 17 | . | . | TRBV4-1
TGCGCCAGCAGCTCGGGACAGGGGCGAGGAAACACCATATATTTT | CASSSGQGRGNTIYF | TRBJ1-3 | 15 | . | TRBD1 | TRBV5-1
TGTGCCAGCAGCCCTGACTGGCTAGCGGGTCCTGTTAGGGGGGAGCAGTACTTC | CASSPDWLAGPVRGEQYF | TRBJ2-7 | 18 | . | TRBD2 | TRBV7-8
TGCAGCGTACTGGACAGGGAGTCGACTGAAGCTTTCTTT | CSVLDRESTEAFF | TRBJ1-1 | 13 | . | TRBD1 | TRBV29-1
TGTGCCATTTCGCCTTCGGACAGGGCCAACGAGCAGTACTTC | CAISPSDRANEQYF | TRBJ2-7 | 14 | . | TRBD1 | TRBV24-1
TGTGCCAGCAGCTCTCCGGCTACCGGGGGAATCTACGAGCAGTACTTC | CASSSPATGGIYEQYF | TRBJ2-7 | 16 | . | . | TRBV4-2
TGTGCCAGCAGTGAAGACCCCCGGGGCCAAGAGACCCAGTACTTC | CASSEDPRGQETQYF | TRBJ2-5 | 15 | . | . | TRBV6-1
TGTGCCAGCAGGCCGGGCTCCTACGAGCAGTACTTC | CASRPGSYEQYF | TRBJ2-7 | 12 | . | . | TRBV6-5
TGTGCCAGCAGTACAGACCAACAAGAGACCCAGTACTTC | CASSTDQQETQYF | TRBJ2-5 | 13 | . | . | TRBV12-3/TRBV12-4
TGCAGCGTTGAAGATTCGGGACAGGGCGATGAGCAGTTCTTC | CSVEDSGQGDEQFF | TRBJ2-1 | 14 | . | TRBD1 | TRBV29-1
TGTGCCAGCAGCCCCAGCGGGGTTAGCACAGATACGCAGTATTTT | CASSPSGVSTDTQYF | TRBJ2-3 | 15 | . | TRBD2 | TRBV3-1/TRBV3-2
TGCGCCAGCAGCTTGGGGACTCTTGGTTTGGGCACTGAAGCTTTCTTT | CASSLGTLGLGTEAFF | TRBJ1-1 | 16 | . | . | TRBV5-1
TGTGCCAGCTCACCGGGAGCAGGCAATCAGCCCCAGCATTTT | CASSPGAGNQPQHF | TRBJ1-5 | 14 | . | . | TRBV18
TGTGCCAGCAGTCAAGATGGCAGGGCAGGGGATGAGCAGTTCTTC | CASSQDGRAGDEQFF | TRBJ2-1 | 15 | . | . | TRBV3-1/TRBV3-2
TGTGCCAGCAGCCAAGAAGACCCGGGACTAGAATACAATGAGCAGTTCTTC | CASSQEDPGLEYNEQFF | TRBJ2-1 | 17 | . | TRBD2 | TRBV3-1/TRBV3-2
TGTGCCAGCATGGGAGACAATCAGCCCCAGCATTTT | CASMGDNQPQHF | TRBJ1-5 | 12 | once | . | TRBV6-5
TGTGCCAGCAGACTCAACAATGAGCAGTTCTTC | CASRLNNEQFF | TRBJ2-1 | 11 | many | . | TRBV28
TGTGCCAGCAGCTCCATTCCGGACGGTGGGGTGGCGGGGAGAGGGAATGAGCAGTTCTTC | CASSSIPDGGVAGRGNEQFF | TRBJ2-1 | 20 | . | . | TRBV7-3
TGTGCCAGCAGTTCGGACAGGGAGCAGTTCTTC | CASSSDREQFF | TRBJ2-1 | 11 | once | TRBD1 | TRBV12-3/TRBV12-4
TGTGCCAGTTTTACCGGGACAGGGTCCCCCAATGAGCAGTTCTTC | CASFTGTGSPNEQFF | TRBJ2-1 | 15 | once | TRBD1 | TRBV19